The 21 T cell receptor beta chains presented below share a single source sample, sequenced in a study of T cell responses to AZD1222 COVID-19 vaccine (dated by TCRdb to the early 2020s). Library method: the immunoSEQ multiplex PCR assay. TCRdb stores this immuneACCESS table with in-frame sequences only. Part of the clones is absent; in the studies checked, under half of the shortfall reflects unresolved V genes, and no reason is known for the rest. In all, the sample holds roughly 130,000 clones, and 87% of those were seen once. The ten largest account for roughly 1.5% of the sample. The time point tag for this specimen amounts to: baseline before first vaccination. Sequencing was performed on peripheral blood, taken on day 0 of AZD1222 vaccination. These receptors were obtained from an adult in good health.

The V and J genes are TRBV18 and TRBJ1-4; D is uncertain. Germline values: CDR1 KGHSH, CDR2 LQKENI. This CDR3 is built from 16 residues. V shed 3 bases and J shed 0 bases, with 11 bases lying between them. The CDR3, as DNA: TGTGCCAGCTCACCGGGGAGGGCTTCAACTAATGAAAAACTGTTTTTT. It yields the protein CASSPGRASTNEKLFF.

The chain uses TRBV2 and TRBJ1-5; D is uncertain. The germline CDR1 and CDR2 sequences are SNHLY and FYNNEI. The CDR3 length is 14 residues. V was trimmed by 4 bases and J by 1 base, leaving 8 bases between them. CDR3 nucleotides: TGTGCCAGCAGTGTCATGCTAAGCAATCAGCCCCAGCATTTT. Its translation: CASSVMLSNQPQHF.

The rearrangement uses TRBV7-6 and TRBJ2-7; no clear D gene. V was trimmed by 0 bases and J by 0 bases, leaving 9 bases between them. Germline V lookup: CDR1 SGHVS, CDR2 FNYEAQ. The CDR3 runs 15 residues. The CDR3 DNA sequence: TGTGCCAGCAGCTTAGCGGCCGGATCCTCCTACGAGCAGTACTTC. This encodes CASSLAAGSSYEQYF.

The V and J genes are TRBV5-1 and TRBJ1-6, with 7 bases identical to TRBD1. Germline CDR1 and CDR2: SGHRS and YFSETQ. The CDR3 loop spans 13 amino acids. V shed 9 bases and J 9 bases; nucleotides not matched to a gene: 9. The CDR3 is CATSQAGGSPLHF. Here the CDR3 DNA reads TGCGCCACTTCACAGGCAGGGGGTTCACCCCTCCACTTT.

The rearrangement joins TRBV2 to TRBJ2-2; D unclear. V gave up 1 base and J gave up 4 bases, with 10 bases separating them. Germline-derived CDR1 and CDR2 are SNHLY and FYNNEI. This CDR3 contains 15 residues. The CDR3 nucleotides read TGTGCCAGCAGTGAAGGGGTATCGGGCACCGGGGAGCTGTTTTTT. Translating it yields CASSEGVSGTGELFF.

The CDR3 is CASSPPDREHEQYF. CDR3 DNA: TGTGCCAGCTCACCACCTGACAGGGAACACGAGCAGTACTTC. The chain couples TRBV18 to TRBJ2-7; 7 bases are shared with TRBD1. J was trimmed by 5 bases and V by 0 bases; bases with no gene match: 4. The CDR3 is 14 residues long. Germline CDR1 reads KGHSH; CDR2 reads LQKENI.

The V call is TRBV5-1, the J call TRBJ2-2; D perhaps matches TRBD1 (6 bases). The CDR3 loop spans 14 amino acids. V dropped 5 bases and J dropped 6 bases, with 14 bases sitting between them. Germline CDR1 reads SGHRS; CDR2 reads YFSETQ. The DNA for the CDR3 is TGCGCCAGCAGTCCGGGACAAGGAGCCGGGGAGCTGTTTTTT. Encoded protein: CASSPGQGAGELFF.

J is TRBJ1-6 and V is TRBV9; TRBD1 aligns across 8 bases. Losses at the gene ends were 2 bases for V and 9 bases for J; bases not matched to a gene: 7. There are 15 residues in the CDR3. CDR1 and CDR2 from the germline V gene are SGDLS and YYNGEE. The CDR3 spells CASSVTGQVGSPLHF. CDR3 nucleotides: TGTGCCAGCAGCGTTACGGGACAGGTCGGTTCACCCCTCCACTTT.

The rearrangement joins TRBV11-2 to TRBJ1-1, with a possible D match to TRBD1 (6 bases). The germline V and J ends were trimmed by 9 bases and 1 base, with 12 bases remaining between them. CDR1 and CDR2 (germline): SGHAT, FQNNGV. This CDR3 has 13 residues. The CDR3 protein is CASQGQTNTEAFF. CDR3 in DNA: TGTGCCAGTCAAGGACAGACGAACACTGAAGCTTTCTTT.

J is TRBJ2-2 and V is TRBV7-9, with D possibly being TRBD2 (6 bases). V was cut by 3 bases and J by 6 bases, with 20 bases left in between. Looked up from germline, CDR1 is SEHNR and CDR2 is FQNEAQ (reference sequence). The CDR3 spans 17 residues. The CDR3 DNA follows: TGTGCCAGCAGCTTCGTTACGGGGGACCGGAGTGCCGGGGAGCTGTTTTTT. Amino acids: CASSFVTGDRSAGELFF.

J is TRBJ2-7 and V is TRBV30; a possible D gene is TRBD2 (6 bases). There are 11 residues in the CDR3. The germline V gene encodes CDR1 GTSNPN and CDR2 SVGIG (reference sequence). V shed 2 bases and J shed 7 bases, with 9 bases lying between them. DNA of the CDR3: TGTGCCTGGAGTATAGGGAGGGAGCAGTACTTC. Protein sequence: CAWSIGREQYF.

The chain combines TRBV10-3 with TRBJ2-5; possible D gene TRBD2, 6 bases. This CDR3 contains 13 residues. V was pared by 6 bases and J by 2 bases, with 10 bases between. Germline values: CDR1 ENHRY, CDR2 SYGVKD. As DNA, the CDR3 is TGTGCCATCAGGCCGGGAGCACAAGAGACCCAGTACTTC. This encodes CAIRPGAQETQYF.

The J gene is TRBJ2-7, the V gene TRBV7-9; D might be TRBD1 (7 bases). Per germline, CDR1 SEHNR and CDR2 FQNEAQ (reference sequence). Between the trimmed V and J ends, which lost 7 bases and 4 bases, there was a span of 20 bases. CDR3 size: 15 residues. The CDR3 DNA reads TGTGCCAGCACCAAGAACCCGACAGGGAGGTACGAGCAGTACTTC. Residues: CASTKNPTGRYEQYF.

CDR3 in amino acids: CASSQGPTEAFF. The CDR3 nucleotides read TGTGCCAGCTCACAGGGACCGACTGAAGCTTTCTTT. The chain carries TRBV18 and TRBJ1-1; perhaps TRBD1 as D (5 bases). In germline, CDR1 is KGHSH, CDR2 LQKENI. The ends were cut back, 4 bases at V and 5 bases at J, with 8 bases in the middle. This CDR3 comprises 12 residues.

The chain has TRBV5-1 and TRBJ2-7, with TRBD2 identical over 8 bases. Germline-derived CDR1 and CDR2 are SGHRS and YFSETQ. V dropped 3 bases and J dropped 5; count of bases not matched to a gene: 7. This CDR3 has 14 residues. CDR3: CASSSFLGGDEQYF. The CDR3 DNA follows: TGCGCCAGCAGCTCCTTCCTCGGGGGGGACGAGCAGTACTTC.

This rearrangement joins TRBV23-1 to TRBJ2-7, with TRBD1 matching over 10 bases. TRBV23-1 is an ORF, with its function uncertain. Losses at the gene ends were 7 bases for V and 2 bases for J; bases not matched to a gene: 11. The CDR3 extends over 16 amino acids. Here the CDR3 DNA reads TGCGCCAGCAACGGGACAGGGGCGTTCTGCCCCTACGAGCAGTACTTC. Translation gives CASNGTGAFCPYEQYF.

The rearrangement links TRBV6-5 to TRBJ1-1; no firm D call. The V end was cut by 6 bases, the J end by 1 base, with 15 bases between. Per germline, CDR1 MNHEY and CDR2 SVGAGI. This CDR3 has 15 amino acids. For the CDR3, the DNA is TGTGCCAGCAGGTCCGTCGGACGCTCGAACACTGAAGCTTTCTTT. This gives the protein CASRSVGRSNTEAFF.

The V and J genes are TRBV9 and TRBJ2-1; no clear D. CDR3 length equals 16 residues. The V end lost 4 bases, the J end lost 8 bases, and 22 bases lay between the germline ends. Germline CDR1 and CDR2: SGDLS and YYNGEE. CDR3 amino acids: CASSPSPASTVYEQFF. The DNA of the CDR3 is TGTGCCAGCAGCCCAAGTCCCGCCTCTACTGTCTATGAGCAGTTCTTC.

The rearrangement joins TRBV23-1 to TRBJ2-3; no firm D call. TRBV23-1 is recorded as an ORF, its role being uncertain. Deletions cut 0 bases from V and 1 base from J, with 14 bases between. The CDR3 is made up of 17 amino acids. This CDR3 reads CASSQSWPVLRTDTQYF. In DNA, the CDR3 is TGCGCCAGCAGTCAATCTTGGCCAGTCCTCCGCACAGATACGCAGTATTTT.

Of note for this clone: The junction departs from the called germline gene at one end, perhaps through a read error. The chain couples TRBV19 to TRBJ1-5, with D possibly being TRBD1 (5 bases). The CDR3 covers 12 residues. Per the germline V gene, CDR1 is LNHDA and CDR2 is SQIVND (reference sequence). The CDR3: CASRDSEEPQHF. CDR3 sequence (DNA): TGTGCCAGTAGAGACAGCGAGGAGCCTCAGCATTTT.

The chain combines TRBV15 with TRBJ1-5; D ambiguous. The CDR3 runs to 13 residues. The germline CDR1 and CDR2 sequences are LNHNV and YYDKDF (reference sequence). Trimming took off 4 bases at V and 0 bases at J, with 4 bases between the two ends. CDR3 sequence: CATSKYSNQPQHF. In DNA, the CDR3 is TGTGCCACCAGCAAATATAGCAATCAGCCCCAGCATTTT.